What follows are 10 T cell receptor beta chains derived from one specimen sequenced in a study of blood T cell repertoires in COVID-19. Only in-frame clones appear in the TCRdb table, and some are missing; sequencing was by immunoSEQ multiplex PCR. The sample carries hundreds of thousands of clones, around 85% recorded once. Specimen: peripheral blood. Source of these receptors: a man aged 50 to 60 with active or convalescent COVID-19.

V is TRBV27 and J is TRBJ2-1; 9 nucleotides match TRBD2. Germline V CDR1 and CDR2: MNHEY, SMNVEV (reference sequence). After removal of 5 bases from V and 2 bases from J, the junction contained 10 bases not matched to a gene. The CDR3 runs 17 residues. The CDR3 nucleotides are TGTGCCAGCAGTCTCCCAATAGCGGGAGTCACCTACAATGAGCAGTTCTTC. It yields the protein CASSLPIAGVTYNEQFF.

The CDR3, as DNA: TGTGCCAGTAGTAGCCCCATGGGAGCCGGCGAGCAGTACTTC. Amino acids: CASSSPMGAGEQYF. The V and J genes are TRBV19 and TRBJ2-7; D is perhaps TRBD2 (5 bases). The V end was cut by 4 bases, the J end by 6 bases, with 16 bases between. Germline CDR1 and CDR2: LNHDA and SQIVND (reference sequence). The CDR3 runs 14 residues.

This sequence joins TRBV7-9 and TRBJ2-5; TRBD1 matches 10 bases. Germline loops: CDR1 SEHNR, CDR2 FQNEAQ (reference sequence). The V and J ends lost 5 bases and 5 bases, in that order; junction bases with no gene match: 5. The CDR3 has 14 amino acids. This CDR3 reads CASSRQGAGETQYF. In nucleotides, the CDR3 is TGTGCCAGCAGCCGACAGGGGGCAGGGGAGACCCAGTACTTC.

V is TRBV18 and J is TRBJ2-7; 10 nucleotides match TRBD1. Losses at the gene ends were 3 bases for V and 4 bases for J; bases not matched to a gene: 6. The CDR3 is made up of 15 amino acids. The V gene's germline CDR1 is KGHSH and CDR2 LQKENI. The CDR3 sequence is CASSPTGGEGYEQYF. The CDR3 DNA is TGTGCCAGCTCACCGACAGGGGGCGAAGGTTACGAGCAGTACTTC.

The V and J genes are TRBV7-8 and TRBJ1-1; possibly TRBD1 for D (6 bases). From germline, CDR1 is SGHVS and CDR2 FQNEAQ. V lost 4 bases and J 5 bases, leaving 20 bases between the germline ends. The CDR3 covers 16 residues. The CDR3 is CASSSTIGGAQTEAFF. The CDR3 DNA reads as TGTGCCAGCAGCTCAACGATCGGGGGGGCGCAGACTGAAGCTTTCTTT.

The CDR3 DNA sequence: TGTGCCAGCAGTTTATTCGGGGCGGGAGCGGCAGATACGCAGTATTTT. It translates to CASSLFGAGAADTQYF. The gene calls are TRBV27 and TRBJ2-3; 7 bases align to TRBD2. The V gene end was trimmed by 1 base and the J gene end by 4 bases; junction bases not matched to a gene: 8. This CDR3 comprises 16 residues. In germline, CDR1 is MNHEY, CDR2 SMNVEV (reference sequence).

The genes are TRBV27 and TRBJ2-5; 10 positions match TRBD2. Germline CDR1 and CDR2: MNHEY and SMNVEV (reference sequence). The V and J ends lost 4 bases and 5 bases, in that order; junction bases with no gene match: 7. The CDR3 length is 15 residues. This chain's CDR3 is CASSSYSGRSETQYF. In DNA form, the CDR3 reads TGTGCCAGCAGTTCCTATAGCGGGAGGAGCGAGACCCAGTACTTC.

The chain has TRBV14 and TRBJ2-3; possibly TRBD2 for D (6 bases). This CDR3 is built from 15 residues. Deletions cut 4 bases from V and 3 bases from J, with 14 bases between. From germline, CDR1 is SGHDN and CDR2 FVKESK. DNA of the CDR3: TGTGCCAGCAGCCTTCAGCGGGCCGTAACAGATACGCAGTATTTT. Its translation is CASSLQRAVTDTQYF.

The chain combines TRBV5-1 with TRBJ2-1, with a possible D match to TRBD2 (6 bases). The germline V gene encodes CDR1 SGHRS and CDR2 YFSETQ. This CDR3 comprises 18 residues. V was cut by 2 bases and J by 4 bases, with 22 bases left in between. In nucleotides, the CDR3 is TGCGCCAGCAGCTTCTTCCCCCTCGGCGGGGCAGGGTACAATGAGCAGTTCTTC. It is translated as CASSFFPLGGAGYNEQFF.

The chain employs TRBV6-6 and TRBJ1-6; D ambiguous. Germline V gene data show CDR1 as MNHNY and CDR2 as SVGAGI (reference sequence). The CDR3 is 13 residues long. V was cut by 7 bases and J by 7 bases, with 11 bases left in between. The CDR3 spells CASTSPVNSPLHF. DNA of the CDR3: TGTGCCAGCACCTCGCCGGTAAATTCACCCCTCCACTTT.